The 9 T cell receptor beta chains below come from one sample, sequenced in a study of spatial heterogeneity in lung cancer (dated by TCRdb to between 2018 and 2021). The protocol used for the library was 5' RACE. The data were produced on a NextSeq 500. TCRdb applied fastp at Q25 and MiXCR to the public reads, then kept only in-frame beta chains. All rows with the same CDR3 protein become a single entry with the most common DNA and genes. For this sample there are 30,000 to 45,000 distinct CDR3 sequences; roughly 7.2% appear just once. The ten largest clonotypes hold over 25% of the sample. The time point label, read with the paper, signifies: sample taken at primary tumor resection. The sequences come from PBMCs, collected at surgery. The receptors were gathered from a female donor with early-stage non-small cell lung cancer.

This clonotype was seen repeatedly, ten times or more. V and J are TRBV27 and TRBJ1-6, with 9 nucleotides matching TRBD1. The CDR3 is 19 residues long. Looked up from germline, CDR1 is MNHEY and CDR2 is SMNVEV (reference sequence). Trimming cost V 2 bases and J 9 bases; bases outside gene matches: 17. The CDR3 DNA sequence: TGTGCCAGCAGTTTAGCCGGGACAGGGTACCTGTCTAAGCGTTCACCCCTCCACTTT. It encodes CASSLAGTGYLSKRSPLHF.

This rearrangement joins TRBV3-1 to TRBJ2-3; 9 nucleotides agree with TRBD1. Germline V lookup: CDR1 LGHDT, CDR2 YNNKEL (reference sequence). The CDR3 runs 15 residues. V shed 4 bases and J 1 base; nucleotides not matched to a gene: 3. The CDR3 sequence is CASSPWDRGTDTQYF. CDR3 DNA: TGTGCCAGCAGCCCCTGGGACAGGGGCACAGATACGCAGTATTTT.

This clonotype has ten or more counts. This chain's CDR3 is CASRLGTGGRLAKSYNEQFF. In DNA, the CDR3 is TGTGCCAGCAGATTAGGGACAGGGGGTAGGCTAGCCAAGTCCTACAATGAGCAGTTCTTC. This chain uses TRBV27 with TRBJ2-1, with TRBD1 identical over 11 bases. Trimming cost V 6 bases and J 1 base; bases outside gene matches: 17. This CDR3 region has 20 residues. The germline V gene encodes CDR1 MNHEY and CDR2 SMNVEV (reference sequence).

This clonotype was picked up a small number of times. The chain has TRBV3-1 and TRBJ2-3; no clear D. This CDR3 is 14 amino acids long. Germline CDR1 reads LGHDT; CDR2 reads YNNKEL (reference sequence). Trimming shortened V by 3 bases and J by 4 bases, and 11 bases separated the two germline ends. The CDR3 spells CASSHDVSSDTQYF. In DNA, the CDR3 is TGTGCCAGCAGCCATGACGTCAGCTCAGATACGCAGTATTTT.

J is TRBJ1-5 and V is TRBV28, with D possibly matching TRBD1 (6 bases). The CDR3 length is 16 residues. V lost 4 bases and J lost 0, with 13 bases in between. Looked up from germline, CDR1 is MDHEN and CDR2 is SYDVKM. The DNA of the CDR3 is TGTGCCAGCAGTTCCGGGACATTCTATAGCAATCAGCCCCAGCATTTT. Amino acid sequence: CASSSGTFYSNQPQHF.

This clonotype was seen repeatedly, ten times or more. This chain links TRBV10-3 with TRBJ2-5, with TRBD2 matching 7 bases. Germline loops: CDR1 ENHRY, CDR2 SYGVKD. There are 15 residues in the CDR3. Trimming cost V 2 bases and J 5 bases; bases outside gene matches: 8. The CDR3 bases are TGTGCCATCAGTGAGCCGGGAGGAGGGTTGGAGACCCAGTACTTC. Translated: CAISEPGGGLETQYF.

This clonotype was seen ten or more times. This chain links TRBV9 with TRBJ2-1; possibly TRBD1 or TRBD2 for D (5 bases each). Germline lookup yields CDR1 SGDLS and CDR2 YYNGEE. V gave up 5 bases and J gave up 6 bases, with 18 bases separating them. The CDR3 extends over 15 amino acids. The CDR3 sequence is CASSGTGTPGNEQFF. The CDR3 DNA reads as TGTGCCAGCAGTGGTACCGGGACCCCTGGCAATGAGCAGTTCTTC.

In this sample, this clonotype turned up a few times. CDR3 in amino acids: CSARDQGVGSYSPLHF. CDR3 nucleotides: TGCAGTGCTAGAGATCAGGGAGTGGGGTCTTATTCACCCCTCCACTTT. This chain joins TRBV20-1 and TRBJ1-6; possibly TRBD1 for D (5 bases). The CDR3 spans 16 residues. V lost 0 bases and J 8 bases, leaving 17 bases between the germline ends. Germline V gene lookup returns CDR1 DFQATT and CDR2 SNEGSKA (reference sequence).

J is TRBJ2-7 and V is TRBV7-4; the match to TRBD2 covers 7 bases. Per germline, CDR1 SGHVT and CDR2 SQSDAQ. This CDR3 contains 15 residues. The trim removed 5 bases at V and 6 bases at J, leaving 13 bases unmatched. CDR3 DNA sequence: TGTGCCAGCAGCGGGGGGGGAGACTACCCTCGCGAGCAGTACTTC. Amino acid sequence: CASSGGGDYPREQYF.